These T cell receptor beta chains were read from a single sample in a study of cytomegalovirus exposure and HLA in healthy donors. Generated by immunoSEQ multiplex PCR, the TCRdb table keeps only in-frame clones and is missing some. There are about 120,000 clones in the sample; about four fifths occur only once, and roughly 3.5% lies in the top ten. Sequenced sample: PBMCs. The receptors were gathered from a woman aged 40 to 50 in good health and CMV-seropositive. CDR3s include the opening cysteine and the closing phenylalanine or tryptophan. D genes are given only for firm matches. Size is omitted from some rows. Given values are once, few, many or a class for expanded clones.

D gene	J gene	clone size	V gene	CDR3 DNA	CDR3 protein
-	TRBJ2-7	-	TRBV27	TGTGCCAGCAGTACTACTACAGAGCAGTACTTC	CASSTTTEQYF
-	TRBJ2-2	few	TRBV6-4	TGTGCCAGCAGTGAGGGGGGACGGACGAACACCGGGGAGCTGTTTTTT	CASSEGGRTNTGELFF
-	TRBJ2-2	-	TRBV19	TGTGCCAGTAGTTTTCGTTCCGGGGAGCTGTTTTTT	CASSFRSGELFF
-	TRBJ1-4	once	TRBV9	TGTGCCAGCAGCGTATCCAGTTTCCAGGGACACCTCGAAAAACTGTTTTTT	CASSVSSFQGHLEKLFF
TRBD1	TRBJ1-4	-	TRBV7-9	TGTGCCAGCAGCTTAGGGCCCGGGACAGTTGAAAAACTGTTTTTT	CASSLGPGTVEKLFF
-	TRBJ1-1	-	TRBV5-4	TGTGCCAGCAGCTTGGATTCGGGCCGGGGGGCTTTCTTT	CASSLDSGRGAFF
TRBD1	TRBJ1-1	-	TRBV7-3	TGTGCCAGCAGTTCCGGGACAGGGTATACTGAAGCTTTCTTT	CASSSGTGYTEAFF
-	TRBJ2-7	-	TRBV7-8	TGTGCCAGCAGCTTACGGGTGGTAGGTGTTTACGAGCAGTACTTC	CASSLRVVGVYEQYF
-	TRBJ1-3	-	TRBV4-3	TGCGCCAGCAGCCAAGGGGGACACGTCTCTGGAAACACCATATATTTT	CASSQGGHVSGNTIYF
-	TRBJ2-3	-	TRBV5-1	TGCGCCAGCAGCTCTACGACAGATACGCAGTATTTT	CASSSTTDTQYF
TRBD2	TRBJ2-3	-	TRBV5-1	TGCGCCAGCAGCTTGTCGGGGACTAGCGGGAGTGGAACAGATACGCAGTATTTT	CASSLSGTSGSGTDTQYF
TRBD2	TRBJ2-3	-	TRBV7-8	TGTGCCAGCAGCCACCTTGTGGGCGGGAGGGGGTCCGATACGCAGTATTTT	CASSHLVGGRGSDTQYF
TRBD1	TRBJ2-7	-	TRBV5-1	TGCGCCAGCAGCCTTGGGACAGATGTGTACGAGCAGTACTTC	CASSLGTDVYEQYF
TRBD1	TRBJ2-7	once	TRBV4-1	TGCGCCAGCAGCCGCCACAGGGGCCCTCGGAAAGAGCAGTACTTC	CASSRHRGPRKEQYF
TRBD2	TRBJ2-7	few	TRBV7-9	TGTGCCAGCAGCTTATTTAGCGGGAGACACGAGCAGTACTTC	CASSLFSGRHEQYF
TRBD1	TRBJ1-2	-	TRBV28	TGTGCCAGCAGTAAATGGCCCCCGGGACAGGGAGGTTATGGCTACACCTTC	CASSKWPPGQGGYGYTF
TRBD2	TRBJ2-1	few	TRBV29-1	TGCAGCGTTAGGACTAGCGGGCCCTCCCACAATGAGCAGTTCTTC	CSVRTSGPSHNEQFF
TRBD1	TRBJ2-7	-	TRBV27	TGTGCCAGCACAACTGTGGGACAGGGGGACAACGAGCAGTACTTC	CASTTVGQGDNEQYF
TRBD1	TRBJ2-2	-	TRBV28	TGTGCCAGCAGCATCCTCGACAGGGTTGGCACCGGGGAGCTGTTTTTT	CASSILDRVGTGELFF
TRBD1	TRBJ2-7	-	TRBV6-5	TGTGCCAGCAGCCCGACAGGGGGAAAAACCTACGAGCAGTACTTC	CASSPTGGKTYEQYF
TRBD1	TRBJ1-5	-	TRBV4-2	TGTGCCAGCAGCCAAGCGGGACAGCAGCCCCAGCATTTT	CASSQAGQQPQHF
TRBD2	TRBJ2-1	-	TRBV4-3	TGCGCCAGCAGCCAGGAGCGGGATGACGAGCAGTTCTTC	CASSQERDDEQFF
-	TRBJ1-2	few	TRBV28	TGTGCCAGCAGTTCCCAGGGGTATGGCTACACCTTC	CASSSQGYGYTF
TRBD2	TRBJ2-1	once	TRBV7-9	TGTGCCAGCAGCTCAGGTGCTAACCGGGAGGGGGGCTATGAGCAGTTCTTC	CASSSGANREGGYEQFF